These 15 T cell receptor beta chains share one sample of origin, sequenced in a study of beta chain features in type 1 diabetes. Sequenced material consisted of expressed TCRB transcripts (all of the isolated RNA was reverse transcribed). TCRdb's copy holds only in-frame clones and misses some; the assay was immunoSEQ multiplex PCR. Of roughly 400,000 clones listed, 14% were seen once; the top ten hold roughly 0.035%. The sample comprised naive CD4+ T cells from blood. The source of these receptors is a man aged 25-40 years in good health.

This clone was seen a handful of times. The chain recombines TRBV9 with TRBJ2-7, with D possibly being TRBD2 (6 bases). Germline V gene data show CDR1 as SGDLS and CDR2 as YYNGEE. The CDR3 consists of 16 residues. V lost 3 bases, J lost 2 bases, and 18 bases lay in between. The CDR3 spells CASSAYGTDYTYEQYF. CDR3 coding DNA: TGTGCCAGCAGCGCCTATGGGACGGACTATACCTACGAGCAGTACTTC.

This clone was seen only a few times. The chain carries TRBV7-3 and TRBJ1-1; maybe TRBD1 (5 bases). The CDR3 has 15 residues. Germline CDR1 SGHTA, CDR2 FQGTGA. V lost 0 bases, J lost 2 bases, and 10 bases lay in between. CDR3 bases: TGTGCCAGCAGCTTAACATTCGACAGTAACACTGAAGCTTTCTTT. This sequence encodes CASSLTFDSNTEAFF.

This chain connects TRBV5-1 to TRBJ2-7; 7 nucleotides line up with TRBD2. The CDR3 totals 16 residues. Trimming removed 4 bases from V and 2 bases from J; junction bases left unmatched: 12. CDR1 SGHRS and CDR2 YFSETQ come from the germline V gene. CDR3 amino acids: CASSTNLAADTYEQYF. The CDR3 coding sequence is TGCGCCAGCAGCACAAACCTAGCGGCCGATACCTACGAGCAGTACTTC.

This clone occurred a few times. The rearrangement joins TRBV7-9 to TRBJ2-2, with 14 bases matching TRBD2. V shed 6 bases, J shed 4 bases, and the junction held 13 bases outside the gene matches. The CDR3 loop spans 19 amino acids. The germline gives CDR1 SEHNR, CDR2 FQNEAQ (reference sequence). DNA for the CDR3: TGTGCCAGCAGACGAGAAACGGGACTAGCGGGAGTGGTCACCGGGGAGCTGTTTTTT. Translated: CASRRETGLAGVVTGELFF.

The rearrangement joins TRBV6-6 to TRBJ1-2; maybe TRBD1 (6 bases). The germline CDR1 and CDR2 sequences are MNHNY and SVGAGI (reference sequence). V was clipped by 2 bases and J by 6 bases, with 13 bases between them. This CDR3 is built from 14 residues. The CDR3 DNA reads as TGTGCCAGCAGTTACCGGGACACCTTCGATGGCTACACCTTC. Translated: CASSYRDTFDGYTF.

The V and J genes are TRBV20-1 and TRBJ2-1; TRBD1 is a possible D gene (6 bases). V was cut by 7 bases and J by 7 bases, with 11 bases left in between. CDR3 length: 11 amino acids. Germline CDR1 reads DFQATT; CDR2 reads SNEGSKA (reference sequence). The CDR3 reads CSVQGRNEQFF. The CDR3 region has the DNA TGCAGTGTCCAGGGGCGTAATGAGCAGTTCTTC.

The V call is TRBV30, the J call TRBJ1-3, with D tentatively TRBD1 (5 bases). Trimming shortened V by 5 bases and J by 0 bases, and 8 bases separated the two germline ends. The germline V gene encodes CDR1 GTSNPN and CDR2 SVGIG (reference sequence). This CDR3 is built from 13 residues. CDR3 DNA sequence: TGTGCCTGGGCTCAGGGCTCTGGAAACACCATATATTTT. It translates to CAWAQGSGNTIYF.

This clone was detected a few times. The chain links TRBV29-1 to TRBJ2-1; 8 bases map to TRBD2. Germline values: CDR1 SQVTM, CDR2 ANQGSEA. The CDR3 spans 13 residues. V was clipped by 7 bases and J by 6 bases; unmatched bases: 8. The CDR3 DNA is TGCAGCGCTTTAGCGGGACTTATCAATGAGCAGTTCTTC. Encoded protein: CSALAGLINEQFF.

This clone was seen a few times. This rearrangement joins TRBV27 to TRBJ2-5, with 10 bases identical to TRBD1. The CDR3 loop spans 19 amino acids. CDR1 is MNHEY and CDR2 is SMNVEV in the germline V gene (reference sequence). The V segment lost 8 bases and the J segment 5 bases; nucleotides outside the gene matches: 23. CDR3 DNA: TGTGCCAGCGGAACCTCATGGCCGAAGGGACAGGGGAGAGCGGAGACCCAGTACTTC. It yields the protein CASGTSWPKGQGRAETQYF.

This clone appeared a few times. The chain recombines TRBV18 with TRBJ2-7; D not resolved. From germline, CDR1 is KGHSH and CDR2 LQKENI. Trimming stripped 4 bases from V and 6 bases from J, with 13 bases between. The CDR3 is 13 amino acids. The CDR3 coding sequence is TGTGCCAGCTCACAACAGTCGGCCGGCGAGCAGTACGTC. This translates into CASSQQSAGEQYV.

V is TRBV18 and J is TRBJ1-1; tentatively, D is TRBD1 (5 bases). V was shortened by 4 bases and J by 0 bases, with 15 bases between the two germline ends. CDR3 size: 16 residues. CDR1 and CDR2 (germline): KGHSH, LQKENI. This CDR3 reads CASSRDSPYMNTEAFF. CDR3 bases: TGTGCCAGCTCACGAGACAGTCCTTACATGAACACTGAAGCTTTCTTT.

This clone was picked up many times. CDR3 loop: CASSEIDRNTEAFF. CDR3 nucleotide sequence: TGTGCCAGCAGTGAGATTGACAGGAACACTGAAGCTTTCTTT. V usage is TRBV25-1 and J usage is TRBJ1-1; D perhaps matches TRBD1 (5 bases). With 3 bases removed from V and 1 base from J, the gap between germline ends came to 9 bases. In germline, CDR1 is MGHDK, CDR2 SYGVNS. The CDR3 consists of 14 residues.

This clone was counted a few times. The chain carries TRBV10-3 and TRBJ1-2; D is unresolved. V was pared by 0 bases and J by 0 bases, with 8 bases between. This CDR3 is built from 15 residues. Per the germline V gene, CDR1 is ENHRY and CDR2 is SYGVKD. The CDR3, as DNA: TGTGCCATCAGTGAGTCGATAGCGACTAACTATGGCTACACCTTC. Protein: CAISESIATNYGYTF.

This clone turned up a few times. The genes are TRBV30 and TRBJ1-2, with D unclear. Germline V CDR1 and CDR2: GTSNPN, SVGIG (reference sequence). The CDR3 extends over 18 amino acids. The V end was cut by 0 bases, the J end by 5 bases, with 25 bases between. CDR3: CAWSVVFPLVRGRYGYTF. The CDR3, as DNA: TGTGCCTGGAGTGTAGTATTCCCCTTAGTACGGGGAAGATATGGCTACACCTTC.

In this sample, this clone turned up a few times. The V and J genes are TRBV5-6 and TRBJ2-2, with 8 bases fitting TRBD1. After removal of 4 bases from V and 6 bases from J, the junction contained 8 bases not matched to a gene. Germline V gene lookup returns CDR1 SGHDT and CDR2 YYEEEE. There are 15 residues in the CDR3. This CDR3 is CASSLKDREAGELFF. The CDR3 nucleotides are TGTGCCAGCAGCCTAAAGGACAGGGAAGCCGGGGAGCTGTTTTTT.